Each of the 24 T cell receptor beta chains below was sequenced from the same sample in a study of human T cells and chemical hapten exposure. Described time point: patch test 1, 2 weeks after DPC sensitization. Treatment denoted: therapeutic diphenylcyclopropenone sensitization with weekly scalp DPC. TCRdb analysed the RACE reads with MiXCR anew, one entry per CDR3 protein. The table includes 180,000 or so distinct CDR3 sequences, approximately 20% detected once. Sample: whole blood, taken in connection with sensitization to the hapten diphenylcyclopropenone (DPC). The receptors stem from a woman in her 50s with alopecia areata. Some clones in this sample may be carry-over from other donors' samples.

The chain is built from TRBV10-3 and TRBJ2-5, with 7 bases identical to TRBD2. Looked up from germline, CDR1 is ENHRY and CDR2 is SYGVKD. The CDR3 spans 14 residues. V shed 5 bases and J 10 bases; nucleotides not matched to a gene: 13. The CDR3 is CAISSSQAGVDQYF. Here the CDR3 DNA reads TGTGCCATCAGTAGCTCGCAGGCGGGAGTGGACCAGTACTTC.

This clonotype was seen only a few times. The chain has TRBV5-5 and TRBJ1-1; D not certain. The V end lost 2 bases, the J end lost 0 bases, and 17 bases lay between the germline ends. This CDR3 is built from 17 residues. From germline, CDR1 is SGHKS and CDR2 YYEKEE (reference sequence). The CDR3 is CASSFGLRRIVNTEAFF. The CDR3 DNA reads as TGTGCCAGCAGCTTTGGACTGAGACGGATCGTGAACACTGAAGCTTTCTTT.

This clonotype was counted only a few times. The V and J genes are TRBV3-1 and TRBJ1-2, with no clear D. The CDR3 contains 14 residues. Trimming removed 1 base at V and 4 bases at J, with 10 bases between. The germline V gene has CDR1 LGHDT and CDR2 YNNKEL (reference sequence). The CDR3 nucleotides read TGTGCCAGCAGCCAAGTGGCGGCCGGCTATGGCTACACCTTC. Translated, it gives CASSQVAAGYGYTF.

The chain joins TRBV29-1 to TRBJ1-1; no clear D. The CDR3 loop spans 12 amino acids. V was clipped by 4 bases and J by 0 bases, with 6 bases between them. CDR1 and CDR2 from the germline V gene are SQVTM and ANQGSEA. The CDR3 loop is CSVVPMNTEAFF. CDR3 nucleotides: TGCAGCGTTGTACCCATGAACACTGAAGCTTTCTTT.

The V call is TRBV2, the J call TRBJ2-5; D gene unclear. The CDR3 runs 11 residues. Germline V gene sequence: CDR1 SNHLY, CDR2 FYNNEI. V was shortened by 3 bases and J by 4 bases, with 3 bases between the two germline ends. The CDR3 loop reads CASSERETQYF. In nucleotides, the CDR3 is TGTGCCAGCAGTGAGAGAGAGACCCAGTACTTC.

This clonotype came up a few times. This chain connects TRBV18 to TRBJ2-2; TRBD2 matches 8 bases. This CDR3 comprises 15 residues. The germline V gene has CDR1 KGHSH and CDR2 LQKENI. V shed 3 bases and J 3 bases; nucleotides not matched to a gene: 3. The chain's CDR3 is CASSPAGGDTGELFF. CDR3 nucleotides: TGTGCCAGCTCACCGGCGGGAGGAGACACCGGGGAGCTGTTTTTT. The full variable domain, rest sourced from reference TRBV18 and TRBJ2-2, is NAGVMQNPRHLVRRRGQEARLRCSPMKGHSHVYWYRQLPEEGLKFMVYLQKENIIDESGMPKERFSAEFPKEGPSILRIQQVVRGDSAAYFCASSPAGGDTGELFFGEGSRLTVL.

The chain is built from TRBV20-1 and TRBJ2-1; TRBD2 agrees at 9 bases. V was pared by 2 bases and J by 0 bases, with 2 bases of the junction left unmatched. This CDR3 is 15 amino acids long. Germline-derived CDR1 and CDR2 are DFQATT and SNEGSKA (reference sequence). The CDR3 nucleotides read TGCAGTGCTAGACCTAGCGGGATCTCCTACAATGAGCAGTTCTTC. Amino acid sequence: CSARPSGISYNEQFF.

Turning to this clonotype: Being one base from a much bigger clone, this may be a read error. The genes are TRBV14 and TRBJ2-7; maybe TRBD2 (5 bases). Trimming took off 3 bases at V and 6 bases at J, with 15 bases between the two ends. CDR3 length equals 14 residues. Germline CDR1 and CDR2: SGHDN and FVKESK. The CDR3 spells CASSHPSRGGEQYF. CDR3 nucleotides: TGTGCCAGCAGCCATCCTAGCCGTGGTGGCGAGCAGTACTTC.

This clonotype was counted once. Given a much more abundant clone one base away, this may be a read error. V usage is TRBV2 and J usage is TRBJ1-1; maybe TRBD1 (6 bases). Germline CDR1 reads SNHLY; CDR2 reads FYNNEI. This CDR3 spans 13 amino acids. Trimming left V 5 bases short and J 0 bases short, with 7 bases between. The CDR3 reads CASSWTVNTEAFF. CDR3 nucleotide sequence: TGTGCCAGCAGTTGGACAGTGAACACTGAAGCTTTCTTT.

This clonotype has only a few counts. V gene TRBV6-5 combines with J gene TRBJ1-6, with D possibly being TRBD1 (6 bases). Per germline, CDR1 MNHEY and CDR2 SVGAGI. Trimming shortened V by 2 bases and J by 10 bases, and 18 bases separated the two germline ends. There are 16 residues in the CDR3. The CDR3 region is CASSYQARGVGSPLHF. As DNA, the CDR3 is TGTGCCAGCAGTTACCAGGCTAGGGGGGTCGGATCACCCCTCCACTTT.

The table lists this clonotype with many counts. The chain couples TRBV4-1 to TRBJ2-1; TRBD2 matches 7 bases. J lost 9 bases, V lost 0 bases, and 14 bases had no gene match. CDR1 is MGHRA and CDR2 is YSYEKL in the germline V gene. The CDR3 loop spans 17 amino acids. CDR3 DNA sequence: TGCGCCAGCAGCCAAGAGAGAGGAGGGGAGGGTGGAAGTGAGCAGTTCTTC. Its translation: CASSQERGGEGGSEQFF.

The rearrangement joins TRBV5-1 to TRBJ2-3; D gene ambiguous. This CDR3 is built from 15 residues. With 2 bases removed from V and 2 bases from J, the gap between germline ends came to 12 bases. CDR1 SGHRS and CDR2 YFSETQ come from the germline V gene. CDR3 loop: CASSFISQNTDTQYF. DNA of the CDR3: TGCGCCAGCAGCTTTATTAGCCAAAACACAGATACGCAGTATTTT.

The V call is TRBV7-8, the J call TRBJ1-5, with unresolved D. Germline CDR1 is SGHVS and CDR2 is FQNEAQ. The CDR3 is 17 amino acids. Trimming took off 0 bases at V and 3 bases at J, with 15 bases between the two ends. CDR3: CASSLAGRLTTNQPQHF. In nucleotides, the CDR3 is TGTGCCAGCAGCTTAGCAGGTAGACTGACTACCAATCAGCCCCAGCATTTT.

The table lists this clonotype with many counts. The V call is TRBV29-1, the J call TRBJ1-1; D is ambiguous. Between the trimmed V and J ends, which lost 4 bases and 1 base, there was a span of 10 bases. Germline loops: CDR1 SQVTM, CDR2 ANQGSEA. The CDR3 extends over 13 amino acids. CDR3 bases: TGCAGCGTTGCTTGGGCCCGGAACACTGAAGCTTTCTTT. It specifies CSVAWARNTEAFF.

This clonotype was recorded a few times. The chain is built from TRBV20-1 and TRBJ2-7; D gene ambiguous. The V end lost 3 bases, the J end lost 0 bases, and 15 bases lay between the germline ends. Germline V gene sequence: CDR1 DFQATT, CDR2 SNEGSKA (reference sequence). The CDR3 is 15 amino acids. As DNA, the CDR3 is TGCAGTGCTAGTCATCTCAGTCCGAGCTCCTACGAGCAGTACTTC. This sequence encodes CSASHLSPSSYEQYF.

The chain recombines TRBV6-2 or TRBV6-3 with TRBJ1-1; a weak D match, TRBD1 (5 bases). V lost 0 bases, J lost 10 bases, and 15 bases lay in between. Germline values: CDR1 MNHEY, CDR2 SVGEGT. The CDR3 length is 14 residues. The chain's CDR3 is CASSYSTHGAGAFF. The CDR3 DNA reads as TGTGCCAGCAGTTACTCGACTCACGGGGCCGGAGCTTTCTTT.

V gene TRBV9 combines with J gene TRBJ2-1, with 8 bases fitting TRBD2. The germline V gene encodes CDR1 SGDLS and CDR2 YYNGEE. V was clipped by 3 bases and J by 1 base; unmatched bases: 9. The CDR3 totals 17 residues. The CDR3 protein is CASSATISGGSYNEQFF. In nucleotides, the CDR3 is TGTGCCAGCAGCGCAACGATCAGCGGGGGATCCTACAATGAGCAGTTCTTC. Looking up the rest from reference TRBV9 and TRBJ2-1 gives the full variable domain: DSGVTQTPKHLITATGQRVTLRCSPRSGDLSVYWYQQSLDQGLQFLIQYYNGEERAKGNILERFSAQQFPDLHSELNLSSLELGDSALYFCASSATISGGSYNEQFFGPGTRLTVL.

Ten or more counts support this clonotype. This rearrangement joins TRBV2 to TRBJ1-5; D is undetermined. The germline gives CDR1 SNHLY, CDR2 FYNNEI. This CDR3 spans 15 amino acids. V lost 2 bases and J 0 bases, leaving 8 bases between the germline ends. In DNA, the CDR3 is TGTGCCAGCAGTGAACGCGGGTATAGCAATCAGCCCCAGCATTTT. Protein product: CASSERGYSNQPQHF.

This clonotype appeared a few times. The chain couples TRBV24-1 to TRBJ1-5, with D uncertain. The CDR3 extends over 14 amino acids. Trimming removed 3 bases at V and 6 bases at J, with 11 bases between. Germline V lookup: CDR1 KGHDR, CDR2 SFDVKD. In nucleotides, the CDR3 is TGTGCCACCAGTGATAAGGCCATCTTTCAGCCCCAGCATTTT. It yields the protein CATSDKAIFQPQHF.

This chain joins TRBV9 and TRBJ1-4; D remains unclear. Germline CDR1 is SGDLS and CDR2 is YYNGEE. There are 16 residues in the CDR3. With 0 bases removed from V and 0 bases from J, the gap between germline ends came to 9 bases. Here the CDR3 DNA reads TGTGCCAGCAGCGTAGTCGGGCAGCCAACTAATGAAAAACTGTTTTTT. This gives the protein CASSVVGQPTNEKLFF.

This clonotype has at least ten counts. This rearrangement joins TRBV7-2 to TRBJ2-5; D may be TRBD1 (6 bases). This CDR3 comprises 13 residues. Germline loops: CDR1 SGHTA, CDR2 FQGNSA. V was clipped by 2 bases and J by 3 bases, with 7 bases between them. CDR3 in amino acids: CASSLNREETQYF. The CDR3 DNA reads TGTGCCAGCAGCTTAAACAGGGAAGAGACCCAGTACTTC.

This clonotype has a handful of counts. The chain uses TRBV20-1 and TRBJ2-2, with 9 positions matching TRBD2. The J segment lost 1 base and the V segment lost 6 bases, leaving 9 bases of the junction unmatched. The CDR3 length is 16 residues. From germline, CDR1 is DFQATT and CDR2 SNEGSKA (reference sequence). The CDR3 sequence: CSAWDSGSLNTGELFF. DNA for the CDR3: TGCAGTGCATGGGATAGCGGGAGCCTGAACACCGGGGAGCTGTTTTTT.

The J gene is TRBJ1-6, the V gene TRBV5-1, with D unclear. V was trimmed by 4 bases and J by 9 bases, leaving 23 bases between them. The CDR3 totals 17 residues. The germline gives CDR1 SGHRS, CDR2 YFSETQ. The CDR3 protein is CASSPQPETHSGSPLHF. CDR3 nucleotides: TGCGCCAGCAGCCCCCAACCTGAGACACACTCAGGTTCACCCCTCCACTTT.

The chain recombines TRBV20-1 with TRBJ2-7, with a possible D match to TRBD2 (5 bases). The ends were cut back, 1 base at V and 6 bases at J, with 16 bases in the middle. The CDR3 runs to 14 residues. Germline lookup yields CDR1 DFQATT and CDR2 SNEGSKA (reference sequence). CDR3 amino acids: CSARVGLSFFEQYF. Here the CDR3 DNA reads TGCAGTGCTAGAGTTGGACTCTCTTTTTTCGAGCAGTACTTC.